This passage covers 31 T cell receptor beta chains from one sample sequenced in a study of technical replicates of blood from a handful of donors. Here immunoSEQ multiplex PCR was the method, and the copy in TCRdb shows in-frame clones only, minus some. The table has roughly 87,000 clones, about 94% seen once. Sequenced sample: T cells isolated from PBMCs. The receptors derive from a human donor in good health.

This chain uses TRBV10-2 with TRBJ2-1, with D perhaps matching TRBD2 (7 bases). The V end was cut by 5 bases, the J end by 6 bases, with 17 bases between. The CDR3 covers 15 residues. From germline, CDR1 is WSHSY and CDR2 SAAADI. The CDR3 here is CASSPAGGGINEQFF. The CDR3 region has the DNA TGCGCCAGCAGTCCGGCTGGCGGGGGCATCAATGAGCAGTTCTTC.

The chain is built from TRBV25-1 and TRBJ1-1; TRBD1 matches at 8 bases. The CDR3 sequence is 15 residues long. Germline CDR1 is MGHDK and CDR2 is SYGVNS. Unmatched junction bases numbered 6, after V lost 1 base and J lost 5 bases. The CDR3 sequence is CASSEFGQGATEAFF. Here the CDR3 DNA reads TGTGCCAGCAGTGAATTCGGTCAGGGGGCAACTGAAGCTTTCTTT.

This clone has just one count. The chain carries TRBV12-5 and TRBJ2-7; 7 bases map to TRBD1. The germline CDR1 and CDR2 sequences are LGHNT and FRNRAP. The CDR3 runs to 18 residues. The ends lost 0 bases at V and 6 bases at J; junction bases unmatched: 17. CDR3 sequence reads: CASGLVIRVEGAMGEQYF. The CDR3 DNA is TGTGCTAGTGGTTTGGTAATACGGGTTGAGGGGGCAATGGGCGAGCAGTACTTC.

This clone showed up just a few times. The chain carries TRBV7-2 and TRBJ2-3, with TRBD2 matching over 7 bases. The CDR3 has 14 amino acids. The germline V gene encodes CDR1 SGHTA and CDR2 FQGNSA. The junction had 5 bases not matched to a gene; V was cut back by 4 bases and J by 4 bases. The CDR3, as DNA: TGTGCCAGCAGCTCGCGACTAGCCGCAGATACGCAGTATTTT. It is translated as CASSSRLAADTQYF.

The rearrangement joins TRBV2 to TRBJ2-2; 12 nucleotides match TRBD2. CDR1 and CDR2 from the germline V gene are SNHLY and FYNNEI. With V trimmed by 4 bases and J by 6 bases, 3 bases remained unmatched. The CDR3 contains 15 residues. The CDR3: CASSVSSGRAGELFF. The CDR3 DNA sequence: TGTGCCAGCAGTGTGTCTAGCGGGAGGGCCGGGGAGCTGTTTTTT.

This clone was found once. The chain carries TRBV28 and TRBJ1-4; 8 bases line up with TRBD1. CDR3 length equals 16 residues. The germline gives CDR1 MDHEN, CDR2 SYDVKM. V was clipped by 3 bases and J by 4 bases; unmatched bases: 7. The CDR3 loop is CASSFRGRGGNEKLFF. For the CDR3, the DNA is TGTGCCAGCAGTTTCAGGGGGCGCGGAGGTAATGAAAAACTGTTTTTT.

The rearrangement uses TRBV28 and TRBJ2-7; D gene uncertain. V was cut by 2 bases and J by 4 bases, with 12 bases left in between. CDR3 size: 14 residues. Per germline, CDR1 MDHEN and CDR2 SYDVKM. The CDR3 region is CASSLRFKLYEQYF. As DNA, the CDR3 is TGTGCCAGCAGTTTACGTTTTAAGCTTTACGAGCAGTACTTC.

The V and J genes are TRBV18 and TRBJ2-6, with TRBD1 matching over 9 bases. Germline values: CDR1 KGHSH, CDR2 LQKENI. J was trimmed by 2 bases and V by 2 bases; bases with no gene match: 4. The CDR3 spans 17 residues. DNA of the CDR3: TGTGCCAGCTCACCATCCGGGACAGGGACTGGGGCCAACGTCCTGACTTTC. It is translated as CASSPSGTGTGANVLTF.

This chain links TRBV27 with TRBJ2-7, with D maybe TRBD1 (6 bases). Germline lookup yields CDR1 MNHEY and CDR2 SMNVEV (reference sequence). The CDR3 loop spans 16 amino acids. V shed 0 bases and J shed 2 bases, with 14 bases lying between them. The CDR3 coding sequence is TGTGCCAGCAGTTTATCCGGACAGATGGGAGCCTACGAGCAGTACTTC. It is translated as CASSLSGQMGAYEQYF.

V gene TRBV6-1 combines with J gene TRBJ2-7; TRBD2 might be the D (7 bases). Per the germline V gene, CDR1 is MNHNS and CDR2 is SASEGT. Trimming cost V 7 bases and J 5 bases, with 15 bases left between them. The CDR3 is 13 residues long. The CDR3 loop is CASKGGLRNEQYF. CDR3 bases: TGTGCCAGCAAGGGGGGGCTTCGAAACGAGCAGTACTTC.

The chain couples TRBV7-2 to TRBJ1-5; 7 positions agree with TRBD1. This CDR3 comprises 15 residues. Germline-derived CDR1 and CDR2 are SGHTA and FQGNSA. V dropped 7 bases and J dropped 2; count of bases not matched to a gene: 8. CDR3 protein: CASNRQGGGNQPQHF. CDR3 DNA: TGTGCCAGCAACAGACAGGGTGGAGGCAATCAGCCCCAGCATTTT.

The chain carries TRBV28 and TRBJ2-7, with 7 bases fitting TRBD2. This CDR3 contains 14 residues. J lost 1 base, V lost 5 bases, and 5 bases had no gene match. The germline V gene encodes CDR1 MDHEN and CDR2 SYDVKM. CDR3 amino acids: CASSRLAESYEQYF. The CDR3 nucleotides read TGTGCCAGCAGTCGCCTAGCGGAGTCCTACGAGCAGTACTTC.

The rearrangement joins TRBV5-1 to TRBJ1-6; D is unclear. The CDR3 has 15 amino acids. V shed 4 bases and J shed 11 bases, with 19 bases lying between them. The germline CDR1 and CDR2 sequences are SGHRS and YFSETQ. The CDR3 DNA reads as TGCGCCAGCAGCCCGACCGAGGACGGGAATACACCCCTCCACTTT. This gives the protein CASSPTEDGNTPLHF.

The rearrangement joins TRBV2 to TRBJ2-7, with TRBD2 matching over 8 bases. Germline CDR1 and CDR2: SNHLY and FYNNEI. This CDR3 has 18 amino acids. Trimming at V came to 8 bases and at J to 5 bases, leaving 23 bases not matched to a gene. CDR3 nucleotide sequence: TGTGCCAGCGAAACTAGCGGATTCCCGATACGGATGAAGGACGAGCAGTACTTC. Encoded protein: CASETSGFPIRMKDEQYF.

This chain connects TRBV11-2 to TRBJ2-3; 7 nucleotides align to TRBD1. The germline CDR1 and CDR2 sequences are SGHAT and FQNNGV. This CDR3 is 15 amino acids long. J gave up 4 bases and V 5 bases, and 9 bases lay outside the gene matches. The chain's CDR3 is CASSPGTVGPDTQYF. In DNA, the CDR3 is TGTGCCAGCAGCCCTGGGACAGTAGGGCCAGATACGCAGTATTTT.

The V call is TRBV4-1, the J call TRBJ1-2, with D perhaps matching TRBD1 (5 bases). Trimming stripped 6 bases from V and 6 bases from J, with 14 bases between. The CDR3 spans 13 residues. Germline CDR1 reads MGHRA; CDR2 reads YSYEKL. The CDR3 here is CASRGAMPDGYTF. The CDR3, as DNA: TGCGCCAGCAGAGGGGCGATGCCTGATGGCTACACCTTC.

This chain joins TRBV7-9 and TRBJ2-1; D is possibly TRBD1 (6 bases). The CDR3 consists of 12 residues. V was pared by 6 bases and J by 12 bases, with 15 bases between. Per the germline V gene, CDR1 is SEHNR and CDR2 is FQNEAQ (reference sequence). CDR3 bases: TGTGCCAGCAGGGCAGGACAGTCCGGGCAGTTCTTC. Protein: CASRAGQSGQFF.

This clone showed up just a few times. The chain is built from TRBV6-4 and TRBJ2-1, with 15 bases that match TRBD2. This CDR3 comprises 16 residues. Germline values: CDR1 MRHNA, CDR2 SNTAGT. After removal of 2 bases from V and 8 bases from J, the junction contained 4 bases not matched to a gene. The CDR3: CASSDRGLAGGDEQFF. In DNA, the CDR3 is TGTGCCAGCAGTGACCGGGGACTAGCGGGGGGAGATGAGCAGTTCTTC.

In this sample, this clone turned up once. The gene calls are TRBV5-1 and TRBJ1-4, with 9 nucleotides matching TRBD1. This CDR3 has 17 residues. After removal of 0 bases from V and 0 bases from J, the junction contained 3 bases not matched to a gene. Germline loops: CDR1 SGHRS, CDR2 YFSETQ. The CDR3 nucleotides are TGCGCCAGCAGCTTGGACAGGGGGCCTGCAACTAATGAAAAACTGTTTTTT. Protein: CASSLDRGPATNEKLFF. The full variable domain, in which reference TRBV5-1 and TRBJ1-4 provide the parts outside the CDR3, is KAGVTQTPRYLIKTRGQQVTLSCSPISGHRSVSWYQQTPGQGLQFLFEYFSETQRNKGNFPGRFSGRQFSNSRSEMNVSTLELGDSALYLCASSLDRGPATNEKLFFGSGTQLSVL.

This chain joins TRBV29-1 and TRBJ2-5; 9 bases line up with TRBD2. The germline CDR1 and CDR2 sequences are SQVTM and ANQGSEA. The CDR3 spans 15 residues. V shed 2 bases, J shed 4 bases, and the junction held 8 bases outside the gene matches. The CDR3 bases are TGCAGCGTTGAATTGGCGGGAGGGCTACTAGAGACCCAGTACTTC. Residues: CSVELAGGLLETQYF.

The V gene is TRBV5-8, the J gene TRBJ1-2, with D possibly being TRBD1 (5 bases). V was cut by 0 bases and J by 4 bases, with 16 bases left in between. The CDR3 has 16 residues. The germline CDR1 and CDR2 sequences are SGHTS and YDEGEE. The CDR3 nucleotides read TGTGCCAGCAGCTTGGGACTGACAGTAACGGGCTATGGCTACACCTTC. Translated: CASSLGLTVTGYGYTF.

This rearrangement joins TRBV29-1 to TRBJ1-4; no clear D. The CDR3 consists of 13 residues. The V gene's germline CDR1 is SQVTM and CDR2 ANQGSEA. The V and J ends lost 7 bases and 2 bases respectively, with 11 bases between them. CDR3 DNA: TGCAGCGGAGGGAAAGGGACTAATGAAAAACTGTTTTTT. It specifies CSGGKGTNEKLFF.

This chain joins TRBV28 and TRBJ2-7, with D uncertain. Germline-derived CDR1 and CDR2 are MDHEN and SYDVKM. With 4 bases removed from V and 2 bases from J, the gap between germline ends came to 9 bases. The CDR3 is 13 residues long. The CDR3 coding sequence is TGTGCCAGCAGTTACAGTCCTGCCTACGAGCAGTACTTC. Protein sequence: CASSYSPAYEQYF.

The V call is TRBV7-9, the J call TRBJ1-1, with TRBD1 matching 11 bases. The CDR3 length is 16 residues. Germline CDR1 is SEHNR and CDR2 is FQNEAQ (reference sequence). Germline trimming cut 4 bases from V and 1 base from J; bases unmatched to any gene: 5. The CDR3 loop reads CASSSWTGGENTEAFF. CDR3 nucleotide sequence: TGTGCCAGCAGCTCTTGGACAGGGGGCGAGAACACTGAAGCTTTCTTT. The variable domain in full, with the rest retrieved from reference TRBV7-9 and TRBJ1-1, is DTGVSQNPRHKITKRGQNVTFRCDPISEHNRLYWYRQTLGQGPEFLTYFQNEAQLEKSRLLSDRFSAERPKGSFSTLEIQRTEQGDSAMYLCASSSWTGGENTEAFFGQGTRLTVV.

The V call is TRBV5-8, the J call TRBJ1-5, with D unresolved. The length of the CDR3 is 18 residues. V shed 2 bases and J shed 0 bases, with 18 bases lying between them. Looked up from germline, CDR1 is SGHTS and CDR2 is YDEGEE. CDR3 sequence: CASSFSRLQVYSNQPQHF. The CDR3 coding sequence is TGTGCCAGCAGCTTCTCCAGGCTTCAGGTCTATAGCAATCAGCCCCAGCATTTT. The entire variable domain, with the rest obtained from reference TRBV5-8 and TRBJ1-5, is as follows: EAGVTQSPTHLIKTRGQQATLRCSPISGHTSVYWYQQALGLGLQFLLWYDEGEERNRGNFPPRFSGRQFPNYSSELNVNALELEDSALYLCASSFSRLQVYSNQPQHFGDGTRLSIL.

The CDR3 sequence: CASSVTSGRVNEQFF. DNA of the CDR3: TGTGCCAGCAGTGTTACTAGCGGGAGGGTGAATGAGCAGTTCTTC. This chain joins TRBV28 and TRBJ2-1, with 13 bases aligning to TRBD2. The V gene's germline CDR1 is MDHEN and CDR2 SYDVKM. The CDR3 runs to 15 residues. With 5 bases clipped from V and 7 bases from J, the junction kept 5 bases outside the gene matches.

J is TRBJ1-1 and V is TRBV13; D ambiguous. Germline-derived CDR1 and CDR2 are PRHDT and FYEKMQ (reference sequence). There are 13 residues in the CDR3. Between the trimmed V and J ends, which lost 8 bases and 0 bases, there was a span of 10 bases. CDR3 amino acids: CASSLSMNTEAFF. The CDR3 coding sequence is TGTGCCAGCTCGTTATCTATGAACACTGAAGCTTTCTTT.

The rearrangement uses TRBV5-1 and TRBJ2-1, with D possibly matching TRBD1 (6 bases). Germline V gives CDR1 SGHRS, CDR2 YFSETQ. V dropped 1 base and J dropped 8 bases, with 10 bases sitting between them. This CDR3 contains 13 residues. CDR3 sequence (DNA): TGCGCCAGCAGCTTGTTCAGGGGCGATGAGCAGTTCTTC. Translating it yields CASSLFRGDEQFF.

V usage is TRBV2 and J usage is TRBJ1-4; D is ambiguous. The germline V and J ends were trimmed by 6 bases and 0 bases, with 8 bases remaining between them. Germline V CDR1 and CDR2: SNHLY, FYNNEI. CDR3 length equals 14 residues. This chain's CDR3 is CASSRQATNEKLFF. CDR3 in DNA: TGTGCCAGCAGCCGACAAGCAACTAATGAAAAACTGTTTTTT. The full variable domain, rest sourced from reference TRBV2 and TRBJ1-4, is EPEVTQTPSHQVTQMGQEVILRCVPISNHLYFYWYRQILGQKVEFLVSFYNNEISEKSEIFDDQFSVERPDGSNFTLKIRSTKLEDSAMYFCASSRQATNEKLFFGSGTQLSVL.

Remarks on this clone: The same CDR3 arises from other DNA sequences in this sample as well. The CDR3, as DNA: TGTGCCTGGAGTGTGTCTGGCTCCACAGATACGCAGTATTTT. Translation gives CAWSVSGSTDTQYF. The chain carries TRBV30 and TRBJ2-3; no clear D gene. The CDR3 sequence is 14 residues long. The germline V and J ends were trimmed by 0 bases and 2 bases, with 9 bases remaining between them. In germline, CDR1 is GTSNPN, CDR2 SVGIG (reference sequence).

The chain joins TRBV6-5 to TRBJ1-5; tentative D call: TRBD1 (6 bases). Germline loops: CDR1 MNHEY, CDR2 SVGAGI. The V end lost 0 bases, the J end lost 4 bases, and 7 bases lay between the germline ends. This CDR3 contains 14 residues. The CDR3 DNA is TGTGCCAGCAGTTACTCGAGGGGGAATCAGCCCCAGCATTTT. Translation: CASSYSRGNQPQHF.